A single sample gave rise to the 30 T cell receptor beta chains below, sequenced in a study of human thymus T cells (dated by TCRdb to between 2020 and 2021). Thymus tissue was collected as surgical resects that were removed during corrective cardiac surgery. The library was made by the immunoSEQ multiplex PCR assay. This is the immuneACCESS table as TCRdb keeps it, with only in-frame sequences that have V and J called. A part of the clones is gone; compared with another copy, unresolved V genes explain less than half, and the rest is unexplained. This sample lists roughly 77,000 clones; 95% were detected once. The top ten constitute approximately 0.032% of the sample. Sample: thymus tissue. The receptors here all came from a girl under three years old with a congenital heart defect but otherwise immunologically healthy.

The gene calls are TRBV19 and TRBJ1-3, with TRBD1 matching 7 bases. Germline loops: CDR1 LNHDA, CDR2 SQIVND (reference sequence). Trimming took 10 bases from V and 2 from J; bases not matched to a gene: 11. The CDR3 length is 15 residues. The CDR3 DNA reads as TGTGCCACAAAAAGGGAGGGACAGACTGGAAACACCATATATTTT. Amino acid sequence: CATKREGQTGNTIYF.

This chain links TRBV7-2 with TRBJ1-2; D might be TRBD1 (5 bases). The CDR3 is 13 amino acids. CDR1 and CDR2 from the germline V gene are SGHTA and FQGNSA. V lost 2 bases, J lost 4 bases, and 8 bases lay in between. The CDR3 DNA reads TGTGCCAGCAGCTTACGGGACGGCTATGGCTACACCTTC. As protein: CASSLRDGYGYTF.

V is TRBV11-1 and J is TRBJ2-5; D is unresolved. Looked up from germline, CDR1 is SGHAT and CDR2 is FQDESV (reference sequence). The CDR3 consists of 13 residues. With 0 bases removed from V and 7 bases from J, the gap between germline ends came to 9 bases. Here the CDR3 DNA reads TGTGCCAGCAGCTTAGCGAGAAGTGGGACCCAGTACTTC. Translated: CASSLARSGTQYF.

This chain links TRBV6-1 with TRBJ1-1; possibly TRBD1 for D (5 bases). Per germline, CDR1 MNHNS and CDR2 SASEGT. The CDR3 contains 14 residues. Trimming took off 6 bases at V and 1 base at J, with 12 bases between the two ends. CDR3 sequence (DNA): TGTGCCAGCAGGGACACCTCCTCGAACACTGAAGCTTTCTTT. It yields the protein CASRDTSSNTEAFF.

The rearrangement links TRBV6-1 to TRBJ1-2; TRBD1 is a possible D gene (6 bases). The germline V gene encodes CDR1 MNHNS and CDR2 SASEGT. The CDR3 sequence is 15 residues long. Trimming cost V 1 base and J 5 bases, with 14 bases left between them. For the CDR3, the DNA is TGTGCCAGCAGTGAAGAAGGGACACCTTGGTATGGCTACACCTTC. Translation gives CASSEEGTPWYGYTF.

The chain links TRBV11-2 to TRBJ2-1, with D unclear. Germline V gene lookup returns CDR1 SGHAT and CDR2 FQNNGV. V lost 3 bases and J 0 bases, leaving 9 bases between the germline ends. The length of the CDR3 is 15 residues. Here the CDR3 reads CASSFELGSYNEQFF. The CDR3 DNA reads TGTGCCAGCAGCTTTGAGTTGGGCTCCTACAATGAGCAGTTCTTC.

The V and J genes are TRBV5-5 and TRBJ2-3, with 7 bases aligning to TRBD2. Germline V gene data show CDR1 as SGHKS and CDR2 as YYEKEE (reference sequence). The J segment lost 4 bases and the V segment lost 0 bases, leaving 8 bases of the junction unmatched. CDR3 length: 16 amino acids. Here the CDR3 DNA reads TGTGCCAGCAGCTTGGAGGCGGGAGAAGTTGCAGATACGCAGTATTTT. Translation gives CASSLEAGEVADTQYF.

CDR3 sequence (DNA): TGTGCCACCGCCAATCTCAGGGAGGGGGATGAAAAACTGTTTTTT. Translated: CATANLREGDEKLFF. This chain links TRBV27 with TRBJ1-4; possibly TRBD1 for D (6 bases). Germline assignment: CDR1 MNHEY and CDR2 SMNVEV (reference sequence). The length of the CDR3 is 15 residues. Trimming shortened V by 10 bases and J by 6 bases, and 21 bases separated the two germline ends.

The chain recombines TRBV19 with TRBJ2-1; 7 bases agree with TRBD1. Germline V CDR1 and CDR2: LNHDA, SQIVND (reference sequence). V was clipped by 5 bases and J by 4 bases; unmatched bases: 14. This CDR3 spans 17 amino acids. CDR3 coding DNA: TGTGCCAGTAGTCCCTCCCCCACAGGGGACCTTTACAATGAGCAGTTCTTC. It encodes CASSPSPTGDLYNEQFF.

The gene calls are TRBV4-3 and TRBJ1-1; D is undetermined. The CDR3 loop spans 14 amino acids. Trimming removed 0 bases from V and 10 bases from J, with 15 bases in between. Germline-derived CDR1 and CDR2 are LGHNA and YSLEER. The DNA for the CDR3 is TGCGCCAGCAGCCAAGACGTGGAGAGAGGGATAGCTTTCTTT. Its protein product is CASSQDVERGIAFF.

This chain joins TRBV11-3 and TRBJ2-7, with D perhaps TRBD1 (6 bases). Trimming removed 1 base at V and 1 base at J, with 11 bases between. The germline CDR1 and CDR2 sequences are SGHNT and YENEEA. The CDR3 contains 15 residues. DNA of the CDR3: TGTGCCAGCAGCTTAGGTAGGGACAATTCCTACGAGCAGTACTTC. It yields the protein CASSLGRDNSYEQYF.

The chain links TRBV6-4 to TRBJ2-1; 7 nucleotides agree with TRBD1. V dropped 2 bases and J dropped 2; count of bases not matched to a gene: 3. Germline V lookup: CDR1 MRHNA, CDR2 SNTAGT. CDR3 length: 15 residues. The CDR3 sequence: CASSDRDSPYNEQFF. The DNA for the CDR3 is TGTGCCAGCAGTGACAGGGACAGTCCCTACAATGAGCAGTTCTTC.

The chain carries TRBV29-1 and TRBJ2-5; 9 bases align to TRBD1. This CDR3 has 15 residues. The V and J ends lost 4 bases and 5 bases, in that order; junction bases with no gene match: 11. Looked up from germline, CDR1 is SQVTM and CDR2 is ANQGSEA. This CDR3 reads CSVGEQGARGETQYF. For the CDR3, the DNA is TGCAGCGTTGGGGAACAGGGGGCAAGAGGGGAGACCCAGTACTTC.

The CDR3 DNA sequence: TGTGCCAGCAGCGCGACACTAGCGGGAGGGCCGTACGAGCAGTACTTC. Its translation is CASSATLAGGPYEQYF. The rearrangement joins TRBV11-2 to TRBJ2-7; 13 positions agree with TRBD2. The CDR3 runs to 16 residues. V dropped 5 bases and J dropped 4; count of bases not matched to a gene: 8. Germline V gene data show CDR1 as SGHAT and CDR2 as FQNNGV.

The V gene is TRBV19, the J gene TRBJ1-2; 8 positions match TRBD1. The J segment lost 4 bases and the V segment lost 3 bases, leaving 16 bases of the junction unmatched. This CDR3 is 18 amino acids long. Looked up from germline, CDR1 is LNHDA and CDR2 is SQIVND (reference sequence). This CDR3 is CASSIGSPDRAGTYGYTF. DNA for the CDR3: TGTGCCAGTAGTATTGGTTCCCCGGACAGGGCAGGGACCTATGGCTACACCTTC.

The DNA for the CDR3 is TGTGCCAGCAGCCAACAGGGGGCTTGGTCCTACGAGCAGTACTTC. Its protein is CASSQQGAWSYEQYF. The chain joins TRBV27 to TRBJ2-7; TRBD1 matches 9 bases. This CDR3 spans 15 amino acids. Germline V lookup: CDR1 MNHEY, CDR2 SMNVEV (reference sequence). With V trimmed by 6 bases and J by 1 base, 7 bases remained unmatched.

The chain uses TRBV28 and TRBJ2-3; possible D gene TRBD2, 6 bases. Between the trimmed V and J ends, which lost 3 bases and 6 bases, there was a span of 19 bases. The CDR3 extends over 16 amino acids. Per the germline V gene, CDR1 is MDHEN and CDR2 is SYDVKM. Here the CDR3 DNA reads TGTGCCAGCAGTTTGACCCCAGGAGATGCGGGGGATACGCAGTATTTT. This codes for CASSLTPGDAGDTQYF.

The rearrangement joins TRBV7-9 to TRBJ2-3; 10 bases are shared with TRBD2. There are 18 residues in the CDR3. After removal of 2 bases from V and 4 bases from J, the junction contained 12 bases not matched to a gene. Germline CDR1 is SEHNR and CDR2 is FQNEAQ (reference sequence). The CDR3, as DNA: TGTGCCAGCAGCTTAAGCGGGAGGGGACCGAATAGGGCAGATACGCAGTATTTT. Translated, it gives CASSLSGRGPNRADTQYF.

The chain links TRBV28 to TRBJ2-1, with 9 bases aligning to TRBD2. CDR1 and CDR2 from the germline V gene are MDHEN and SYDVKM. With 2 bases clipped from V and 3 bases from J, the junction kept 20 bases outside the gene matches. The CDR3 runs 21 residues. CDR3 bases: TGTGCCAGCAGTTTAGATGCTGTGCTAGCGGGAAGTCCCACCAACTACAATGAGCAGTTCTTC. Translated: CASSLDAVLAGSPTNYNEQFF.

The chain uses TRBV11-2 and TRBJ2-5; the D gene is possibly TRBD2 (7 bases). The V end lost 6 bases, the J end lost 5 bases, and 19 bases lay between the germline ends. The CDR3 extends over 15 amino acids. From germline, CDR1 is SGHAT and CDR2 FQNNGV. The CDR3, as DNA: TGTGCCAGCAGTATCCCTAAAGGGGGGGAGGAGACCCAGTACTTC. Residues: CASSIPKGGEETQYF.

The table lists this clone with a count of one. The rearrangement joins TRBV12-5 to TRBJ1-1; D not certain. This CDR3 is built from 9 residues. Trimming left V 0 bases short and J 12 bases short, with 2 bases between. In germline, CDR1 is LGHNT, CDR2 FRNRAP. The CDR3 nucleotides read TGTGCTAGTGGTTTGGTACCTTTCTTT. Translation gives CASGLVPFF.

V is TRBV6-1 and J is TRBJ2-7, with D unclear. V was clipped by 2 bases and J by 2 bases, with 7 bases between them. CDR3 length equals 13 residues. Germline CDR1 MNHNS, CDR2 SASEGT. Here the CDR3 DNA reads TGTGCCAGCAGTGAACACAGTCCCTACGAGCAGTACTTC. It codes for CASSEHSPYEQYF.

The gene calls are TRBV5-8 and TRBJ2-3; TRBD1 is a possible D gene (5 bases). The CDR3 totals 15 residues. Germline CDR1 SGHTS, CDR2 YDEGEE. V was trimmed by 0 bases and J by 5 bases, leaving 13 bases between them. DNA of the CDR3: TGTGCCAGCAGCTTGGCGTTCCGAAGGGGAGATACGCAGTATTTT. Its translation: CASSLAFRRGDTQYF.

V gene TRBV15 combines with J gene TRBJ1-1, with a possible D match to TRBD1 (5 bases). The V and J ends lost 0 bases and 4 bases respectively, with 15 bases between them. The germline gives CDR1 LNHNV, CDR2 YYDKDF (reference sequence). The CDR3 runs to 16 residues. The CDR3 here is CATSREAGTTGTEAFF. In DNA, the CDR3 is TGTGCCACCAGCAGAGAGGCCGGGACGACCGGCACTGAAGCTTTCTTT.

The chain has TRBV25-1 and TRBJ2-7, with TRBD1 as a possible D gene (5 bases). This CDR3 spans 14 amino acids. CDR1 is MGHDK, CDR2 SYGVNS, per germline. The V gene lost 6 bases and the J gene lost 5 bases, with 17 bases spanning the gap. The CDR3 DNA follows: TGTGCCAGCAGCCCACTCCAGGGTATCCACGAGCAGTACTTC. This encodes CASSPLQGIHEQYF.

The CDR3 protein is CASALGGRRETQYF. CDR3 coding DNA: TGCGCCAGCGCTCTTGGGGGGCGAAGAGAGACCCAGTACTTC. This sequence joins TRBV10-2 and TRBJ2-5; D is tentatively TRBD1 or TRBD2 (6 bases each). This CDR3 is 14 amino acids long. Germline-derived CDR1 and CDR2 are WSHSY and SAAADI. Deletions cut 8 bases from V and 4 bases from J, with 17 bases between.

The rearrangement joins TRBV5-8 to TRBJ1-5; perhaps TRBD1 as D (6 bases). Germline CDR1 SGHTS, CDR2 YDEGEE. V was cut by 4 bases and J by 3 bases, with 17 bases left in between. The CDR3 length is 16 residues. The CDR3 sequence is CASSHRGGRDNQPQHF. CDR3 nucleotide sequence: TGTGCCAGCAGCCACCGGGGGGGGCGAGACAATCAGCCCCAGCATTTT. Supplemented by reference TRBV5-8 and TRBJ1-5, the full variable domain reads EAGVTQSPTHLIKTRGQQATLRCSPISGHTSVYWYQQALGLGLQFLLWYDEGEERNRGNFPPRFSGRQFPNYSSELNVNALELEDSALYLCASSHRGGRDNQPQHFGDGTRLSIL.

The chain uses TRBV15 and TRBJ1-5; the D gene is possibly TRBD1 (5 bases). CDR1 and CDR2 from the germline V gene are LNHNV and YYDKDF (reference sequence). This CDR3 has 15 amino acids. The V end was cut by 5 bases, the J end by 1 base, with 12 bases between. CDR3 DNA sequence: TGTGCCACCAGCGGTCAGGGTGTCAGCAATCAGCCCCAGCATTTT. Translation: CATSGQGVSNQPQHF.

The J gene is TRBJ2-7, the V gene TRBV10-3; perhaps TRBD2 as D (7 bases). The germline gives CDR1 ENHRY, CDR2 SYGVKD. CDR3 size: 13 residues. V shed 5 bases and J shed 5 bases, with 13 bases lying between them. DNA for the CDR3: TGTGCCATCAGTCCCAGGGGAGGGCACGAGCAGTACTTC. Protein: CAISPRGGHEQYF.

This clone was seen once. The rearrangement joins TRBV9 to TRBJ2-3; 10 bases fit TRBD2. CDR3 size: 16 residues. CDR1 and CDR2 (germline): SGDLS, YYNGEE. V shed 7 bases and J 4 bases; nucleotides not matched to a gene: 12. The CDR3 nucleotides are TGTGCCAGCGCCTCAGGCAAGCGGGAGGGTTCAGATACGCAGTATTTT. Its translation: CASASGKREGSDTQYF.